Shown below are 14 T cell receptor beta chains from a single sample sequenced in a study of CD8 T cells in ankylosing spondylitis. In TCRdb, the 5' RACE reads were re-called with MiXCR into one record per CDR3 protein. The sample carries 150,000 to 200,000 distinct CDR3 sequences, around a third recorded once. Input material: synovial fluid, either unsorted or a sorted T cell fraction (not recorded which). The source is a male donor with ankylosing spondylitis.

This clonotype was recorded only once. The genes are TRBV12-3 or TRBV12-4 and TRBJ2-7; TRBD2 matches 15 bases. The CDR3 is 17 amino acids. Trimming removed 7 bases from V and 2 bases from J; junction bases left unmatched: 9. CDR3 in amino acids: CASKRGLAGGKPYEQYF. The DNA for the CDR3 is TGTGCCAGCAAGAGGGGACTAGCGGGAGGAAAACCCTACGAGCAGTACTTC.

This clonotype was seen ten or more times. The chain uses TRBV20-1 and TRBJ2-1; D remains ambiguous. The CDR3 length is 14 residues. Trimming left V 3 bases short and J 4 bases short, with 13 bases between. Germline-derived CDR1 and CDR2 are DFQATT and SNEGSKA (reference sequence). DNA of the CDR3: TGCAGTGCTAGTGGGCCTAACAAATACAATGAGCAGTTCTTC. Translated, it gives CSASGPNKYNEQFF.

Only a few counts were recorded for this clonotype. The chain combines TRBV5-1 with TRBJ1-4; TRBD1 matches at 9 bases. The J segment lost 5 bases and the V segment lost 4 bases, leaving 3 bases of the junction unmatched. Germline CDR1 is SGHRS and CDR2 is YFSETQ. The CDR3 is made up of 14 amino acids. CDR3 coding DNA: TGCGCCAGCAGCACGGGACAGGGAAATGAAAAACTGTTTTTT. Protein product: CASSTGQGNEKLFF.

The chain carries TRBV4-1 and TRBJ2-5; 8 nucleotides line up with TRBD2. CDR1 is MGHRA and CDR2 is YSYEKL in the germline V gene. V shed 0 bases, J shed 5 bases, and the junction held 11 bases outside the gene matches. This CDR3 is 17 amino acids long. The DNA for the CDR3 is TGCGCCAGCAGCCAAGATCGGGGGGGGACCCTTGGGGAGACCCAGTACTTC. Residues: CASSQDRGGTLGETQYF.

V usage is TRBV9 and J usage is TRBJ1-1; a weak D match, TRBD1 (5 bases). Deletions cut 2 bases from V and 4 bases from J, with 12 bases between. The germline CDR1 and CDR2 sequences are SGDLS and YYNGEE. The length of the CDR3 is 14 residues. The CDR3 region is CASSVAGASTEAFF. CDR3 nucleotide sequence: TGTGCCAGCAGCGTGGCTGGGGCGAGCACTGAAGCTTTCTTT.

This clonotype was recorded a few times. The chain carries TRBV3-1 and TRBJ2-4; D call uncertain. Trimming stripped 0 bases from V and 9 bases from J, with 3 bases between. The CDR3 has 11 residues. Germline-derived CDR1 and CDR2 are LGHDT and YNNKEL (reference sequence). The DNA for the CDR3 is TGTGCCAGCAGCCAAGATAGCATTCAGTACTTC. It yields the protein CASSQDSIQYF.

A few counts support this clonotype. The V and J genes are TRBV28 and TRBJ2-1; D may match TRBD1 or TRBD2 (5 bases each). The germline gives CDR1 MDHEN, CDR2 SYDVKM. CDR3 length equals 15 residues. Deletions cut 6 bases from V and 6 bases from J, with 18 bases between. CDR3 in amino acids: CASSRGIGQINEQFF. The CDR3 DNA reads TGTGCCAGCAGCCGGGGCATAGGGCAGATCAATGAGCAGTTCTTC. Full variable domain (outside the CDR3, taken from reference TRBV28 and TRBJ2-1): DVKVTQSSRYLVKRTGEKVFLECVQDMDHENMFWYRQDPGLGLRLIYFSYDVKMKEKGDIPEGYSVSREKKERFSLILESASTNQTSMYLCASSRGIGQINEQFFGPGTRLTVL.

The table lists this clonotype with a few counts. The rearrangement joins TRBV11-2 to TRBJ1-6, with TRBD1 as a possible D gene (5 bases). V lost 6 bases to trimming and J lost 6 bases, with 9 bases between them. CDR3 length: 13 amino acids. CDR1 and CDR2 (germline): SGHAT, FQNNGV. The CDR3 sequence is CASSRQSNSPLHF. The CDR3 nucleotides are TGTGCCAGCAGTCGACAGTCTAATTCACCCCTCCACTTT.

The chain is built from TRBV10-3 and TRBJ1-1; TRBD1 might be the D (6 bases). CDR1 and CDR2 from the germline V gene are ENHRY and SYGVKD. The CDR3 has 16 residues. Deletions cut 9 bases from V and 3 bases from J, with 23 bases between. The CDR3, as DNA: TGTGCCATAGGGGGGGGCAAAATAAGACGGGACACTGAAGCTTTCTTT. Residues: CAIGGGKIRRDTEAFF.

In its sample, this clonotype was seen a few times. The V and J genes are TRBV7-9 and TRBJ1-2; the D gene is possibly TRBD1 (6 bases). CDR3 size: 13 residues. V was pared by 5 bases and J by 2 bases, with 9 bases between. Germline V gene lookup returns CDR1 SEHNR and CDR2 FQNEAQ (reference sequence). The CDR3 region has the DNA TGTGCCAGCAGCGCGGACAGCAACTATGGCTACACCTTC. It yields the protein CASSADSNYGYTF.

The chain has TRBV12-3 or TRBV12-4 and TRBJ2-3, with 15 bases lining up with TRBD2. The V gene end was trimmed by 5 bases and the J gene end by 6 bases; junction bases not matched to a gene: 9. The CDR3 contains 17 residues. The DNA of the CDR3 is TGTGCCAGCAGTCCGGGACTAGCGGGAGGAAGCGGGGATACGCAGTATTTT. It is translated as CASSPGLAGGSGDTQYF.

The chain recombines TRBV7-2 with TRBJ2-6; D is undetermined. The V gene's germline CDR1 is SGHTA and CDR2 FQGNSA. CDR3 size: 16 residues. Trimming cost V 3 bases and J 0 bases, with 9 bases left between them. The DNA of the CDR3 is TGTGCCAGCAGCTTGTCTATCAGCTCTGGGGCCAACGTCCTGACTTTC. Residues: CASSLSISSGANVLTF.

This rearrangement joins TRBV20-1 to TRBJ1-2; TRBD1 agrees at 10 bases. This CDR3 is 15 amino acids long. The V gene end was trimmed by 0 bases and the J gene end by 3 bases; junction bases not matched to a gene: 4. CDR1 and CDR2 from the germline V gene are DFQATT and SNEGSKA (reference sequence). CDR3 DNA: TGCAGTGCTAGAGACAGGGACAGGGGTTACTATGGCTACACCTTC. It encodes CSARDRDRGYYGYTF.

A few counts support this clonotype. The chain recombines TRBV24-1 with TRBJ1-2; 7 bases fit TRBD1. The CDR3 totals 14 residues. The junction had 8 bases not matched to a gene; V was cut back by 3 bases and J by 8 bases. Germline V gives CDR1 KGHDR, CDR2 SFDVKD. The CDR3 coding sequence is TGTGCCACCAGTGATCCGCATACAGGGGTCGGCTACACCTTC. This gives the protein CATSDPHTGVGYTF.